This TCR beta chain derives from a study of T cell responses to AZD1222 COVID-19 vaccine. Points from the study as a whole: Mostly white British, mostly female donors; authors suggested clonal diversity may be underestimated. Reports indicate that nearly half of spike-specific TCRs are directed at unmutated variant regions.

The assay was immunoSEQ multiplex PCR, and TCRdb's table has in-frame clones only and misses some. The sample carries some 120,000 clones, 91% recorded once. Germline V gene lookup returns CDR1 MNHNY and CDR2 SVGAGI (reference sequence). Trimming removed 4 bases from V and 5 bases from J; junction bases left unmatched: 6. CDR3 length: 14 residues. This clone was detected once. Its antigen remains unknown. This sequence originates from an adult in good health. The genes are TRBV6-6 and TRBJ2-7; TRBD2 agrees at 9 bases. The material was peripheral blood, obtained on day 0 of AZD1222 vaccination. For the CDR3, the DNA is TGTGCCAGCAGTTGGGGCGGGAGGGTTCACGAGCAGTACTTC. This gives the protein CASSWGGRVHEQYF.